Below are 5 T cell receptor beta chains sequenced from a single sample in a study of neurological immune-mediated disorders. TCRdb called the 5' RACE reads again in MiXCR, with one record for every CDR3 protein. The table includes some 47,000 distinct CDR3 sequences, about 15% detected once. The sample consisted of PBMCs. Receptor source: a man aged 55 to 69 in good health.

The chain links TRBV4-3 to TRBJ2-1; 7 bases are a match to TRBD2. Losses at the gene ends were 4 bases for V and 6 bases for J; bases not matched to a gene: 6. CDR3 length: 14 residues. From germline, CDR1 is LGHNA and CDR2 YSLEER. This CDR3 reads CASSPTSSSNEQFF. Written as DNA, the CDR3 is TGCGCCAGCAGCCCGACTAGCTCCAGCAATGAGCAGTTCTTC.

This clonotype came up many times. The V and J genes are TRBV20-1 and TRBJ2-1, with a weak D call TRBD1 (6 bases). From germline, CDR1 is DFQATT and CDR2 SNEGSKA (reference sequence). CDR3 length equals 13 residues. V lost 4 bases and J lost 5, with 12 bases in between. In DNA form, the CDR3 reads TGCAGTGCTAAGGCAGGGGAAAACAATGAGCAGTTCTTC. This gives the protein CSAKAGENNEQFF.

This clonotype was detected ten times or more. V usage is TRBV20-1 and J usage is TRBJ2-3; 12 bases align to TRBD2. Per the germline V gene, CDR1 is DFQATT and CDR2 is SNEGSKA (reference sequence). The length of the CDR3 is 20 residues. The trim removed 0 bases at V and 6 bases at J, leaving 19 bases unmatched. In DNA, the CDR3 is TGCAGTGCTAGAGATTGGGACAGGGGCCCGACTAGCGGGAGACCCGATACGCAGTATTTT. As protein: CSARDWDRGPTSGRPDTQYF.

A remark on this clonotype: A much larger clone differs from this one at a single base, so this may be a read error. This chain connects TRBV27 to TRBJ1-4, with D hard to call. In germline, CDR1 is MNHEY, CDR2 SMNVEV (reference sequence). Trimming cost V 8 bases and J 8 bases, with 15 bases left between them. The CDR3 is 13 residues long. The CDR3 reads CASGNSEREKLFF. The CDR3 nucleotides are TGTGCCAGCGGGAACTCCGAACGGGAAAAACTGTTTTTT.

In this sample, this clonotype turned up many times. In DNA, the CDR3 is TGTGCCAGCAGCTTAGTAGGTCTAGCGGGAGTTGCAGATACGCAGTATTTT. It is translated as CASSLVGLAGVADTQYF. J is TRBJ2-3 and V is TRBV7-2; TRBD2 aligns across 10 bases. Germline values: CDR1 SGHTA, CDR2 FQGNSA. This CDR3 spans 17 amino acids. Trimming took 1 base from V and 4 from J; bases not matched to a gene: 8.